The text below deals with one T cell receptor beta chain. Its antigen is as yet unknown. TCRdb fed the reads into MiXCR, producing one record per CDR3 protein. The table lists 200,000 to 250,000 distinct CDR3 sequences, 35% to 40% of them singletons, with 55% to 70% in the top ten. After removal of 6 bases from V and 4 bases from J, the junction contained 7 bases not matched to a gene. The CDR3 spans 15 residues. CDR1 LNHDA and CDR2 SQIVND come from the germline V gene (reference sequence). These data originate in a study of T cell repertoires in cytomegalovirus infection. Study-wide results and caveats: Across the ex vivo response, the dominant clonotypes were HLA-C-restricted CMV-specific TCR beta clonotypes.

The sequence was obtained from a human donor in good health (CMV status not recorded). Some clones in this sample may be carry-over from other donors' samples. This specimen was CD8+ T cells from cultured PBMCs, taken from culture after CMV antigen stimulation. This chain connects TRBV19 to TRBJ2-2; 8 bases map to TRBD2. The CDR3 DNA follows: TGTGCCAGTAGGATTAGCGGGGAGGGCACCGGGGAGCTGTTTTTT. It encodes CASRISGEGTGELFF.